This is a list of T cell receptor beta chains from one sample in a study of CD8 T cells in ankylosing spondylitis. From the 5' RACE reads, TCRdb called clonotypes with MiXCR, one entry per CDR3 protein. The table shows some 200,000 distinct CDR3 sequences, with around 13% occurring only once. The sequenced material came from blood, either unsorted or a sorted T cell fraction (not recorded which). The source of these receptors is a male donor with ankylosing spondylitis or in good health (not recorded which). The CDR3 runs from the conserved cysteine through the conserved F or W. The D gene is left open where the match is weak. Size is omitted from some rows. Given values are once, few, many or a class for expanded clones.

DNA: TGTGCCAGCAGTCTAACTCCGGGGTCCTACAATGAGCAGCTCTTC
CDR3: CASSLTPGSYNEQLF
D: NA
V: TRBV12-3/TRBV12-4
size: NA
J: TRBJ2-1

DNA: TGTGCCTGGAGTCCTTACAGGTTCTACGAGCAGTACTTC
CDR3: CAWSPYRFYEQYF
D: NA
V: TRBV30
size: NA
J: TRBJ2-7

DNA: TGCAGCGTTCGGAGCGGGACCGGGACCCAGTACTTC
CDR3: CSVRSGTGTQYF
D: TRBD2
V: TRBV29-1
size: NA
J: TRBJ2-5

DNA: TGTGCCAGCAGCTTAGCGCCGGAGGGGTATGAGCAGTTCTTC
CDR3: CASSLAPEGYEQFF
D: NA
V: TRBV7-7
size: NA
J: TRBJ2-1

DNA: TGTGCCAGTAGTATCGGGGACGGGCCCAACTATGGCTACACCTTC
CDR3: CASSIGDGPNYGYTF
D: NA
V: TRBV19
size: NA
J: TRBJ1-2

DNA: TGTGCCAGCAGTTACGGGGTAGGGGGCACCGGGGAGCTGTTTTTT
CDR3: CASSYGVGGTGELFF
D: NA
V: TRBV6-5
size: many
J: TRBJ2-2

DNA: TGCAGCGTTGAAAAGACCTACAATGAGCAGTTCTTC
CDR3: CSVEKTYNEQFF
D: NA
V: TRBV29-1
size: few
J: TRBJ2-1

DNA: TGCAGCGTTGATTTCCGGGACAGACCCTCCGGTGAGCATTTCTTC
CDR3: CSVDFRDRPSGEHFF
D: TRBD1
V: TRBV29-1
size: once
J: TRBJ2-1

DNA: TGTGCCAGCAGCCCGACTAGCGGGGGCTACAATGAGCAGTTCTTC
CDR3: CASSPTSGGYNEQFF
D: TRBD2
V: TRBV6-1
size: many
J: TRBJ2-1

DNA: TGCGCCAGCAGCCACCCGCCGGACAGGGCGGACACTGAAGCTTTCTTT
CDR3: CASSHPPDRADTEAFF
D: TRBD1
V: TRBV4-1
size: few
J: TRBJ1-1

DNA: TGCGCCAGCAGCTTGGTCAGCCTACCCCAAGAGACCCAGTACTTC
CDR3: CASSLVSLPQETQYF
D: NA
V: TRBV5-1
size: many
J: TRBJ2-5

DNA: TGTGCCAGCAGTACTCCGCCGGGCGAGCAGTACTTC
CDR3: CASSTPPGEQYF
D: NA
V: TRBV6-1
size: few
J: TRBJ2-7

DNA: TGTGCTAGTGGTTTCTCCGGATCTAACTATGGCTACACCTTC
CDR3: CASGFSGSNYGYTF
D: NA
V: TRBV12-5
size: few
J: TRBJ1-2

DNA: TGTGCCAGCAGCGCGCGGACTAGCGGAACCACAGATACGCAGTATTTT
CDR3: CASSARTSGTTDTQYF
D: TRBD2
V: TRBV9
size: NA
J: TRBJ2-3

DNA: TGTGCCACCAGCATGCTCGGGACTCCCCAAGAGACCCAGTACTTC
CDR3: CATSMLGTPQETQYF
D: NA
V: TRBV15
size: NA
J: TRBJ2-5

DNA: TGTGCCAGCAGTTCGACAGGGTTCGAGACTAATGAAAAACTGTTTTTT
CDR3: CASSSTGFETNEKLFF
D: TRBD1
V: TRBV6-5
size: NA
J: TRBJ1-4

DNA: TGTGCCAGCAGTTACTCCCGGCAAATCCTGTTTTTT
CDR3: CASSYSRQILFF
D: NA
V: TRBV6-8
size: few
J: TRBJ1-4

DNA: TGTGCCAGCAGCGATACAGGGCTGTCCAATTCACCCCTCCACTTT
CDR3: CASSDTGLSNSPLHF
D: NA
V: TRBV9
size: few
J: TRBJ1-6

DNA: TGCGCCAGCAGTCTTTATATCCAGGACAGGGCCTACGAGCAGTACTTC
CDR3: CASSLYIQDRAYEQYF
D: TRBD1
V: TRBV23-1
size: NA
J: TRBJ2-7

DNA: TGTGCCAGCAGTTACTCCGGACAGGGGCTAAACTACAATGAGCAGTTCTTC
CDR3: CASSYSGQGLNYNEQFF
D: TRBD1
V: TRBV6-5
size: NA
J: TRBJ2-1

DNA: TGTGCCAGCAGCCAGGAACTGAACACTGAAGCTTTCTTT
CDR3: CASSQELNTEAFF
D: NA
V: TRBV3-1
size: NA
J: TRBJ1-1

DNA: TGCGCCAGCAGCTTGGGGCAGAACTATGGCTACACCTTC
CDR3: CASSLGQNYGYTF
D: NA
V: TRBV12-3/TRBV12-4
size: many
J: TRBJ1-2

DNA: TGCAGTGCTAGAGATGGGCGGGGGTTAAGTTTT
CDR3: CSARDGRGLSF
D: TRBD2
V: TRBV20-1
size: few
J: TRBJ2-3

DNA: TGCAGCGTTGAAGTCGTTCAGAGTTACGAGCAGTACTTC
CDR3: CSVEVVQSYEQYF
D: NA
V: TRBV29-1
size: NA
J: TRBJ2-7

DNA: TGCAGTGCTAGGGCGTGGAACACTGAAGCTTTCTTT
CDR3: CSARAWNTEAFF
D: NA
V: TRBV20-1
size: NA
J: TRBJ1-1

DNA: TGCGCCAGCAGCTTGGACAGGGTTCGCGAGCAGTACTTC
CDR3: CASSLDRVREQYF
D: NA
V: TRBV5-1
size: few
J: TRBJ2-7

DNA: TGTGCCAGCAGTTCCCGGACCCAGAGCTCCTACAATGAGCAGTTCTTC
CDR3: CASSSRTQSSYNEQFF
D: NA
V: TRBV6-2/TRBV6-3
size: few
J: TRBJ2-1

DNA: TGTGCCAGCAGCGTAGCCGGGACCCCGGCGGATGAGCAGTTCTTC
CDR3: CASSVAGTPADEQFF
D: NA
V: TRBV9
size: few
J: TRBJ2-1

DNA: TGCAGTGCTAGTGGTCGGACTAACAACACCGGGGAGCTGTTTTTT
CDR3: CSASGRTNNTGELFF
D: NA
V: TRBV20-1
size: few
J: TRBJ2-2

DNA: TGCGCCAGCAGTGAAGGGACTAGCGGGGGACGGAGCACAGATACGCAGTATTTT
CDR3: CASSEGTSGGRSTDTQYF
D: TRBD2
V: TRBV10-2
size: few
J: TRBJ2-3

DNA: TGTGCCAGCAGGACCCTAGGAGCTAACTATGGCTACACCTTC
CDR3: CASRTLGANYGYTF
D: NA
V: TRBV12-3/TRBV12-4
size: few
J: TRBJ1-2

DNA: TGTGCCAGCACTAAGCGGGGTCCTAATGAAAAACTGTTTTTT
CDR3: CASTKRGPNEKLFF
D: NA
V: TRBV7-9
size: few
J: TRBJ1-4

DNA: TGTGCCAGCAGTTTAGCGCCTACTAACTATGGCTACACCTTC
CDR3: CASSLAPTNYGYTF
D: NA
V: TRBV12-3/TRBV12-4
size: few
J: TRBJ1-2

DNA: TGTGCCAGCAGCCAGGGGGAGATAGCGGGGGATTCCACAGATACGCAGTATTTT
CDR3: CASSQGEIAGDSTDTQYF
D: TRBD2
V: TRBV3-1
size: once
J: TRBJ2-3

DNA: TGTGCCAGCAGTGAAGAGGGACGGATCTTTAAGGACTATGGCTACACCTTC
CDR3: CASSEEGRIFKDYGYTF
D: NA
V: TRBV2
size: NA
J: TRBJ1-2

DNA: TGCAGTGCTATAGGGGGGAATGAGCAGTTCTTC
CDR3: CSAIGGNEQFF
D: NA
V: TRBV20-1
size: NA
J: TRBJ2-1

DNA: TGTGCCAGCAGCCGGGGACTAGCGGGAATCAATGAGCAGTTCTTC
CDR3: CASSRGLAGINEQFF
D: TRBD2
V: TRBV12-3/TRBV12-4
size: few
J: TRBJ2-1

DNA: TGTGCCAGTAGTCCCTCCAGGGGGCGGCTCGACACTGAAGCTTTCTTT
CDR3: CASSPSRGRLDTEAFF
D: TRBD1
V: TRBV19
size: NA
J: TRBJ1-1

DNA: TGTGCCAGCAGCCTTCAGGGACAGCAAGAGACCCAGTACTTC
CDR3: CASSLQGQQETQYF
D: TRBD1
V: TRBV6-1
size: NA
J: TRBJ2-5

DNA: TGTGCCAGCAGAGAGCGGACGCCGTACAATGAGCAGTTCTTC
CDR3: CASRERTPYNEQFF
D: NA
V: TRBV27
size: few
J: TRBJ2-1

DNA: TGTGCCAGCAGCTCCTCGGGTCTCAACACTGAAGCTTTCTTT
CDR3: CASSSSGLNTEAFF
D: NA
V: TRBV5-6
size: few
J: TRBJ1-1

DNA: TGTGCCAGCAATTTGTATCAGAGCTCCTACAATGAGCAGTTCTTC
CDR3: CASNLYQSSYNEQFF
D: NA
V: TRBV27
size: NA
J: TRBJ2-1

DNA: TGTGCCAGCAGCTCCGGGGGAGCGGTGTACGAGCAGTACTTC
CDR3: CASSSGGAVYEQYF
D: NA
V: TRBV7-9
size: NA
J: TRBJ2-7

DNA: TGCAGCGTGCCGGGACAGAGAGCCTACGAGCAGTACTTC
CDR3: CSVPGQRAYEQYF
D: TRBD1
V: TRBV29-1
size: many
J: TRBJ2-7

DNA: TGCGCCAGCAGCCCTACGTGGGGACTAGGCTCCTACAATGAGCAGTTCTTC
CDR3: CASSPTWGLGSYNEQFF
D: TRBD2
V: TRBV5-1
size: few
J: TRBJ2-1

DNA: TGTGCCAGCAGCTTAGTTATGGTAGCAGGTGAGCAGTTCTTC
CDR3: CASSLVMVAGEQFF
D: NA
V: TRBV7-9
size: NA
J: TRBJ2-1

DNA: TGTGCCAGTTCCGCCTACGGACTCCCCTACGAGCAGTACTTC
CDR3: CASSAYGLPYEQYF
D: NA
V: TRBV5-5
size: few
J: TRBJ2-7

DNA: TGTGCCAGCAGTCCCCACCTCCGGGGCCCGTATGGCTACACCTTC
CDR3: CASSPHLRGPYGYTF
D: NA
V: TRBV12-3/TRBV12-4
size: few
J: TRBJ1-2

DNA: TGTGCCAGCAGCCAAGGAATTGACAACACAGATACGCAGTATTTT
CDR3: CASSQGIDNTDTQYF
D: NA
V: TRBV4-2
size: NA
J: TRBJ2-3

DNA: TGCAGCGTTGAGCAGGGGTACGAGCAGTACTTC
CDR3: CSVEQGYEQYF
D: NA
V: TRBV29-1
size: NA
J: TRBJ2-7